This T cell receptor beta chain is from a study of Tregs in tolerant kidney transplant recipients. Overall study results and limits: In tolerant patients, donor-specific Tregs outgrew total Tregs, suggesting antigen-driven expansion. Some patients' samples used different primers over time, so nucleotide sequences weren't comparable.

Notes on this clone: Its target is unknown. The read halts 3 residues ahead of the CDR3 end, with the missing end drawn from the germline J gene.

The nonmyeloablative bone marrow transplants came from related graft donors, with transient mixed chimerism. V was clipped by 5 bases and J by 1 base, with 11 bases between them. CDR3 length: 14 amino acids. Germline CDR1 and CDR2: MNHEY and SVGEGT. The data were produced by immunoSEQ multiplex PCR, yet TCRdb's version contains in-frame clones alone and is incomplete. This sample's table has around 32,000 clones. Sample: CD4+ T cells from blood (PBMCs), taken 24 months after the transplant. This sequence joins TRBV6-2 or TRBV6-3 and TRBJ1-2; D is unclear. The receptor was isolated from a human patient who received a combined kidney and bone marrow transplant. Some of these T cells may belong to the graft donor. This CDR3 is CASSHTVVNYGYTF. CDR3 DNA (partial): TGTGCCAGCAGTCACACAGTGGTTAACTATGGC.